This TCR beta chain came from a study of blood T cell repertoires in COVID-19. The wider study: T cells, B-cell-depleted T cells, or PBMCs supplied cDNA or gDNA.

The V and J ends lost 1 base and 4 bases, in that order; junction bases with no gene match: 0. The CDR3 length is 14 residues. CDR1 and CDR2 (germline): PRHDT, FYEKMQ (reference sequence). Clones were sequenced by immunoSEQ multiplex PCR, and TCRdb holds only the in-frame ones, with some missing. The sample has roughly 86,000 clones, 82% seen once. This TCR derives from a human donor in a cohort sampled during active COVID-19. The specimen was peripheral blood. The gene calls are TRBV13 and TRBJ2-2; 7 bases match TRBD2. This chain's CDR3 is CASSLAGGTGELFF. Written as DNA, the CDR3 is TGTGCCAGCAGCTTAGCGGGGGGCACCGGGGAGCTGTTTTTT.